The T cell receptor beta chain under discussion was sequenced for a study of cytomegalovirus exposure and HLA in healthy donors. TCRdb's copy holds only in-frame clones and misses some; the assay was immunoSEQ multiplex PCR. The sample contains fewer than 200,000 clones, around 85% of which appear only once. V lost 4 bases and J lost 1; bases outside the gene matches: 15. CDR1 and CDR2 from the germline V gene are SGHAT and FQNNGV. CDR3 length equals 18 residues. The V gene is TRBV11-2, the J gene TRBJ2-5; 7 bases are a match to TRBD1. Sequenced material: PBMCs. The clonotype was recovered from a woman aged 25 to 39 in good health and CMV-seronegative. Written as DNA, the CDR3 is TGTGCCAGCAGCTCGAGGATAAACAGGGGAAGCTTCCAAGAGACCCAGTACTTC. Its translation is CASSSRINRGSFQETQYF.